This TCR beta chain was identified in a study of cytomegalovirus exposure and HLA in healthy donors. Across the study: HLA-typed donors were the source of about 85 million unique TCRs, which an early data release held. Study-wide findings and caveats: A later analysis by the authors found several of the most significant clusters apparently linked to common viral pathogens. 87-base-pair reads could not separate some V segments, including TRBV6-2 and TRBV6-3. A later analysis showed that HLA-associated TCR beta chains had undergone more clonal expansion than equally common others.

The PCR ran on 60 Vbeta and 13 Jbeta primers. Assay used: immunoSEQ multiplex PCR; TCRdb lists only in-frame clones, some missing. Seen here are 160,000 or so clones, 77% observed once, and the top ten hold 2.2%. CDR1 SGDLS and CDR2 YYNGEE come from the germline V gene. CDR3 length equals 17 residues. The V gene end was trimmed by 2 bases and the J gene end by 2 bases; junction bases not matched to a gene: 10. A word on this clone: Its antigen remains unidentified.

The origin of this receptor is a man aged 50-60 years in good health and CMV-seropositive. This chain links TRBV9 with TRBJ2-7; 10 positions match TRBD2. The sequenced sample was PBMCs. The DNA of the CDR3 is TGTGCCAGCAGCGTGGGATATACTAGCGGGGTTCCCTACGAGCAGTACTTC. Translation gives CASSVGYTSGVPYEQYF.